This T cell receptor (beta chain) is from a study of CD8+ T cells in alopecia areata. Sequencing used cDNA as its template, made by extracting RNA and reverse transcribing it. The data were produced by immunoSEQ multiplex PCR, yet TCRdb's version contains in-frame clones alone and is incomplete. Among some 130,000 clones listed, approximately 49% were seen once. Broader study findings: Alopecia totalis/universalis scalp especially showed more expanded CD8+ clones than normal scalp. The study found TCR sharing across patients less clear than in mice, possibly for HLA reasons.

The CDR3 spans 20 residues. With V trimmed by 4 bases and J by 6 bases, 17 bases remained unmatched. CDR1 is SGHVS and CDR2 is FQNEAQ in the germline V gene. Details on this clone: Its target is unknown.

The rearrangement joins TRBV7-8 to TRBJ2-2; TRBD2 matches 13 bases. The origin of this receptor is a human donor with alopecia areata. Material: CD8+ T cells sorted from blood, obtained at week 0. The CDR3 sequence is CASSSRLAGGLDDEAGELFF. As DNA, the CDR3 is TGTGCCAGCAGCTCCCGACTAGCGGGGGGCCTAGATGACGAGGCCGGGGAGCTGTTTTTT.